The source of this TCR beta chain is a study of T cell changes during pregnancy in multiple sclerosis. Assay: immunoSEQ multiplex PCR; the TCRdb copy retains only in-frame clones and omits some. The data hold around 100,000 clones, with roughly 92% observed a single time. V dropped 3 bases and J dropped 0; count of bases not matched to a gene: 2. The length of the CDR3 is 15 residues. Per germline, CDR1 MNHNY and CDR2 SVGAGI (reference sequence). The sequence was collected from a female donor with multiple sclerosis, enrolled in a pregnancy study. The sample here was peripheral blood, taken after pregnancy. The V gene is TRBV6-6, the J gene TRBJ1-3, with 7 bases that match TRBD1. CDR3 sequence: CASSYRDSSGNTIYF. Written as DNA, the CDR3 is TGTGCCAGCAGTTATAGGGACAGCTCTGGAAACACCATATATTTT.